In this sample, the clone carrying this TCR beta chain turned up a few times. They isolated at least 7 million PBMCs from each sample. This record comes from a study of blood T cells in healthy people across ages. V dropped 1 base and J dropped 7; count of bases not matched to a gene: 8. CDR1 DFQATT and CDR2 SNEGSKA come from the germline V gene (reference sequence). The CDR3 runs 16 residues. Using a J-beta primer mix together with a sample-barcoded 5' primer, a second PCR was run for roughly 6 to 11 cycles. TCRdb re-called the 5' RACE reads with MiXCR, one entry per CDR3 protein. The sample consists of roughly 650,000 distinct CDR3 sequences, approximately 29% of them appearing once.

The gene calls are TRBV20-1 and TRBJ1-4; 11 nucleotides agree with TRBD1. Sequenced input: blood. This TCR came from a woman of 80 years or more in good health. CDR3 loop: CSARGRGQGALEKLFF. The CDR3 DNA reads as TGCAGTGCTAGAGGACGAGGACAGGGGGCTCTTGAAAAACTGTTTTTT.